This record looks at one T cell receptor (beta chain) sequence and its context. Authors' analysis steps: Quantification of nucleated cells was approximated via reference gene primer amplification. Libraries were prepared by immunoSEQ multiplex PCR; TCRdb keeps only in-frame clonotypes and omits some of them. The DNA was the basis for D and trimming; V, J and clone size are from that table. The top ten hold roughly 4% of the sample, which has about 240,000 clones, around four fifths seen once. This entry belongs to a study of blood T cell repertoires in COVID-19. Background on the study: Some COVID-19 samples were acute and others convalescent; all came from the United States, Italy and Spain. Sources were T cells, B-cell-depleted T cells, or PBMCs; the material itself was cDNA or gDNA.

The V segment lost 4 bases and the J segment 3 bases; nucleotides outside the gene matches: 5. The CDR3 runs 16 residues. Germline V CDR1 and CDR2: SGHRS, YFSETQ. The material sequenced was peripheral blood. The V and J genes are TRBV5-1 and TRBJ2-1; 12 positions agree with TRBD2. The TCR was taken from a man aged 50 to 59 with acute or convalescent COVID-19. As DNA, the CDR3 is TGCGCCAGCAGCCTGCGGACTAGCGGGGTCTACAATGAGCAGTTCTTC. It specifies CASSLRTSGVYNEQFF.